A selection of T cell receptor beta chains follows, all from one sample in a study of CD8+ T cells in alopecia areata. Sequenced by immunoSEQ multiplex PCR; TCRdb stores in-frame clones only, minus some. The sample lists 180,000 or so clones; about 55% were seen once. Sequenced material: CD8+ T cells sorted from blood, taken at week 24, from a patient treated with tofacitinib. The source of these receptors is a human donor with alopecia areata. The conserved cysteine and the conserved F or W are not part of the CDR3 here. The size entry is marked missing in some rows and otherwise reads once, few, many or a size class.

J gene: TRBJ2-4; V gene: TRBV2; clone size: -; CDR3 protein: ASSGGDKNIQY
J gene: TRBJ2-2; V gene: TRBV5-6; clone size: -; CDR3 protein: ASSFVDTGELF
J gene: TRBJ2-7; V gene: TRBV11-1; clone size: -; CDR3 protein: ASTFGSSYEQY
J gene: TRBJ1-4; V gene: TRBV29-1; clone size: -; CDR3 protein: SVVGGLLGELF
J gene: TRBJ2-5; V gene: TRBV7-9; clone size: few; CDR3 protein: ASSPEGQTQETQY
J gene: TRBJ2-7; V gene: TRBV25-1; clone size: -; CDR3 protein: ASSDQGSYEQY
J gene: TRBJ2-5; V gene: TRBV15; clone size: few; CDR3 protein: ATSREDQETQY
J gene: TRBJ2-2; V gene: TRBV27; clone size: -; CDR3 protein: ASSYSGTSNTGELF
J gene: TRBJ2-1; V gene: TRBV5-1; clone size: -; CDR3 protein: ASSLDRQGGYNEQF
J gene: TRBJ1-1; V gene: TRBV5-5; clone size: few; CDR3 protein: ASSLEGRNTEAF
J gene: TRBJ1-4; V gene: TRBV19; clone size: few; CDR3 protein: ASIGTATNEKLF
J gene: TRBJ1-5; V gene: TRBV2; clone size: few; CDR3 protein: ASSAYLNADQPQH
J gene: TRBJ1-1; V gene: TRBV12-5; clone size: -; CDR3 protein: ASGLPGSENTEAF
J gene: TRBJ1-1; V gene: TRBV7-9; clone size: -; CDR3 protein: ASSYTAQGTEAF
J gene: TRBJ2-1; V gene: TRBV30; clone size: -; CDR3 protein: AWSVNGGEIGNEQF
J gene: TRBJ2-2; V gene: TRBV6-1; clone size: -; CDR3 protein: ASSEANLASVNTGELF
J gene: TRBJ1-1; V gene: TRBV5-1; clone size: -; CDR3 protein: ASSPRQFGTEAF
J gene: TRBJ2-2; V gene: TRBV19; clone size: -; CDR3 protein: ASSPSGGSGLRGELF
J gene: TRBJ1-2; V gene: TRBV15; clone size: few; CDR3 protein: ATSLLQGQSYGYT
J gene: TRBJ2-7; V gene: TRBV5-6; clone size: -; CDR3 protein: ASRPTGSALQEQY
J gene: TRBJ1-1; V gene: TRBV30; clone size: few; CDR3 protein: ASQENTEAF
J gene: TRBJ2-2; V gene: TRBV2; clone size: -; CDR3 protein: ASSRLLEGAPFNTGELF
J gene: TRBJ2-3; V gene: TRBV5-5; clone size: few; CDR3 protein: ASSLVHEASTDTQY
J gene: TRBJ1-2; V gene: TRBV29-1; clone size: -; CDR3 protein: SVGGSAGSLGDYGYT
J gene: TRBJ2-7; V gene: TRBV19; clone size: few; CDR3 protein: ASSWDIRGSYEQY
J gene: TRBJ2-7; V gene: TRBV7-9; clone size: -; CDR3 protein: ASSLGTTYEQY
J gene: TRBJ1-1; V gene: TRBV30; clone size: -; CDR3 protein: AWSLGTAAF
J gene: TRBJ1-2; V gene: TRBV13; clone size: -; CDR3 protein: ASQYRGRDGYT
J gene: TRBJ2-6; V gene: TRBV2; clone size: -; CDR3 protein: ASREDRSLSGANVLT
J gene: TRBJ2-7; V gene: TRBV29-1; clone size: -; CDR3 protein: SVLWTESYEQY
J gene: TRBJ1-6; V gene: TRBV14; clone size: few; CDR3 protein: ASSQDWGGGNSPLH
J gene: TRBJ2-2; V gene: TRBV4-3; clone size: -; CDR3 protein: ASSQASGGELF
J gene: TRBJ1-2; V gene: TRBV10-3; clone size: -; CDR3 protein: AIRDFYGYT
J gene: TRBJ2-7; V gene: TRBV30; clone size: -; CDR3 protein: AWSAGTGLTEQY
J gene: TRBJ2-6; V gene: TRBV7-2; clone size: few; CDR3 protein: ASSLSGSGANVLT
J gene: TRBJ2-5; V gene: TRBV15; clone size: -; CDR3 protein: ATSRVGDKGTGWETQY
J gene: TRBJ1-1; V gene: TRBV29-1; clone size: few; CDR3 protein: SVTPRAGGTEAF
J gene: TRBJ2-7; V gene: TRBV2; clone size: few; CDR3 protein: ASSLAGDSYEQY
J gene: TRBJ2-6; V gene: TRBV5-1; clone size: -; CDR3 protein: ASSLLRQGASGANVLT
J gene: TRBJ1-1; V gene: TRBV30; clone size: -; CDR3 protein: AWRGQLNTEAF
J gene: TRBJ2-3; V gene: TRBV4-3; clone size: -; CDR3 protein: ASSPTGTSPTDTQY
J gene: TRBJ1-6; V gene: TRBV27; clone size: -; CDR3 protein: ASSLDRTEGSYNSPLH
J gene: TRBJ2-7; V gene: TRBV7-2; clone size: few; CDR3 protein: ASSWTGREQY
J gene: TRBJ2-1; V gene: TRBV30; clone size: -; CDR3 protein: AWSERGGYNEQF
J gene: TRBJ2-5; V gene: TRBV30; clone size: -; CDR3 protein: AWRGRGPRETQY
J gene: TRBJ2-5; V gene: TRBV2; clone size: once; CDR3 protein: ASSEARGVQETQY
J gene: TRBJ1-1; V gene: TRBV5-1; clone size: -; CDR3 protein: ASSLGYRGRDTEAF
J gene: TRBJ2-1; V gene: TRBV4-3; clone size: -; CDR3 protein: ASSQDIAGASYNEQF
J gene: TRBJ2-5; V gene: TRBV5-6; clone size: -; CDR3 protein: ASSLDSGTRETQY